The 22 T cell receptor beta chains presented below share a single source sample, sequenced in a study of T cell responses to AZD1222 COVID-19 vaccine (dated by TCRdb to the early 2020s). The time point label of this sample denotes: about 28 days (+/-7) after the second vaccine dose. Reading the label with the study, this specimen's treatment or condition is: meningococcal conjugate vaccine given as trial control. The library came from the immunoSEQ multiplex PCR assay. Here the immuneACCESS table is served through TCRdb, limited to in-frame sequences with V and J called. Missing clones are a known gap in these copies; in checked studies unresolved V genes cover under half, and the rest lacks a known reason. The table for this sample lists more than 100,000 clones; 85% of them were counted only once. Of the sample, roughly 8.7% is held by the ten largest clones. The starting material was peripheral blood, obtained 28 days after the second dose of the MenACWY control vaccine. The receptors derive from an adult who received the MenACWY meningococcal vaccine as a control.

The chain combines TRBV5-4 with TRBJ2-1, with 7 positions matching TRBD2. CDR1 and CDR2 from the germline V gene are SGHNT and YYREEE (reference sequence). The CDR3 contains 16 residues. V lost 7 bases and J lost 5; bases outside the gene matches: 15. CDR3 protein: CASSPGGGGGDNEQFF. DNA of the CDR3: TGTGCCAGCTCCCCGGGCGGCGGGGGAGGTGACAATGAGCAGTTCTTC.

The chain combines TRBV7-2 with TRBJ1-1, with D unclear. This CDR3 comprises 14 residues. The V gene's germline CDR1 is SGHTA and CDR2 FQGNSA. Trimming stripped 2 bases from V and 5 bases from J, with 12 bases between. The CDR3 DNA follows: TGTGCCAGCAGCTTATTGTTCGAGTGGACTGAAGCTTTCTTT. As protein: CASSLLFEWTEAFF.

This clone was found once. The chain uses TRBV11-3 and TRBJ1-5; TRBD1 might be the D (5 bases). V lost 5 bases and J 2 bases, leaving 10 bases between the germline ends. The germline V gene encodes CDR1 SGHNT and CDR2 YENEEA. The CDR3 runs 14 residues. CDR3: CASSRGGGNQPQHF. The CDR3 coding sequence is TGTGCCAGCAGCCGTGGGGGGGGCAATCAGCCCCAGCATTTT.

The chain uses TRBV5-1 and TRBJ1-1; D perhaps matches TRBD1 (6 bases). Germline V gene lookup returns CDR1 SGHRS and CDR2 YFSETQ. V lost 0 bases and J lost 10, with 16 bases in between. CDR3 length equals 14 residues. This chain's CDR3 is CASSLAGRGSGAFF. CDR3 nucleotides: TGCGCCAGCAGCTTGGCAGGCAGGGGATCCGGAGCTTTCTTT.

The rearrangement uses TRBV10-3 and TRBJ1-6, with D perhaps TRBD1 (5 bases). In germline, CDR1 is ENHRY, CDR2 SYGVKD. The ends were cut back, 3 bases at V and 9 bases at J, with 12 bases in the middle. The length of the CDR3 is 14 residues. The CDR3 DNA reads TGTGCCATCAGTGAATCCAGGGTCAGTTCACCCCTCCACTTT. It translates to CAISESRVSSPLHF.

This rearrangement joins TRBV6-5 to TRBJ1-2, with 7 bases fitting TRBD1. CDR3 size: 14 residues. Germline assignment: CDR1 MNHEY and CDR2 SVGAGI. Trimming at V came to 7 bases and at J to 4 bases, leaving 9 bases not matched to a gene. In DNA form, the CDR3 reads TGTGCCAGCATATTAGGGACAGCGGGCTATGGCTACACCTTC. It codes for CASILGTAGYGYTF.

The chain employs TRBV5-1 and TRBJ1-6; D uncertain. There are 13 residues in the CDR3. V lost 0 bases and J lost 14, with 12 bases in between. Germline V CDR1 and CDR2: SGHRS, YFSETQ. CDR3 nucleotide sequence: TGCGCCAGCAGCTTGGACTCACCCCACACCCTCCACTTT. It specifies CASSLDSPHTLHF.

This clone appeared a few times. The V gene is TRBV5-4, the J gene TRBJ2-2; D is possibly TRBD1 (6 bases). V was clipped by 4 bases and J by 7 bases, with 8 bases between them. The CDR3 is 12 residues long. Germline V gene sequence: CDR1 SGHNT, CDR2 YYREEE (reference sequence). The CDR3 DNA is TGTGCCAGCAGCCCGGACAGCGGGGAGCTGTTTTTT. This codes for CASSPDSGELFF.

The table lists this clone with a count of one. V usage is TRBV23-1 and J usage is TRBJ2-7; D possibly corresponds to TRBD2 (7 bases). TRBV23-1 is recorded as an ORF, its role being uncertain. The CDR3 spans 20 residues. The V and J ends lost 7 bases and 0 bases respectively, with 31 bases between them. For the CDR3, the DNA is TGCGCCAGCAACCCCACGACAGGAGTTTATGCAGGCGGGAGCTCCTACGAGCAGTACGTC. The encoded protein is CASNPTTGVYAGGSSYEQYV.

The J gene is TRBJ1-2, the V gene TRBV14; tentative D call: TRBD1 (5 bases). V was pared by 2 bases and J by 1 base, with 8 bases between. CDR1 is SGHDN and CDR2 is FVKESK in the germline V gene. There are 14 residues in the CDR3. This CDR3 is CASSQLGVNYGYTF. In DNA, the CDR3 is TGTGCCAGCAGCCAATTGGGGGTTAACTATGGCTACACCTTC.

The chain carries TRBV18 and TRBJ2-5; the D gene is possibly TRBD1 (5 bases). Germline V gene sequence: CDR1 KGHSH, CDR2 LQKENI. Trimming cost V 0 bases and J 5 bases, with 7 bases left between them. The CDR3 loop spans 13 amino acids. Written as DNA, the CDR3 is TGTGCCAGCTCACCACCAGGGGATGAGACCCAGTACTTC. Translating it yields CASSPPGDETQYF.

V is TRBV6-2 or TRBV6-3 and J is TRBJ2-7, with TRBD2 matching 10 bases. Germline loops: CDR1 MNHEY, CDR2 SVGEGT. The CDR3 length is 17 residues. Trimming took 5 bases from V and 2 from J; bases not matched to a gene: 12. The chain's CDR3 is CASSAGLAYNYPYEQYF. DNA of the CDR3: TGTGCCAGCAGTGCGGGACTAGCGTATAACTATCCCTACGAGCAGTACTTC.

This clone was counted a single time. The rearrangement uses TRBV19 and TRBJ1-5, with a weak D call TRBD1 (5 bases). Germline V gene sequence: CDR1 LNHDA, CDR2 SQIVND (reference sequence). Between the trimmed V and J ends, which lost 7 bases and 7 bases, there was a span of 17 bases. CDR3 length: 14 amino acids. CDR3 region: CASTPGRIRQPQHF. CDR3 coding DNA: TGTGCCAGTACCCCGGGACGTATAAGACAGCCCCAGCATTTT.

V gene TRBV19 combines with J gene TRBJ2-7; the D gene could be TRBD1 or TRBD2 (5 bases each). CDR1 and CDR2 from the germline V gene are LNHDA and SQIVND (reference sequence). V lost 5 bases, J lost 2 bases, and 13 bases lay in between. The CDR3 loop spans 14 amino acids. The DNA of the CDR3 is TGTGCCAGTAGTCAGGGAGCAGGGCCCTACGAGCAGTACTTC. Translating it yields CASSQGAGPYEQYF.

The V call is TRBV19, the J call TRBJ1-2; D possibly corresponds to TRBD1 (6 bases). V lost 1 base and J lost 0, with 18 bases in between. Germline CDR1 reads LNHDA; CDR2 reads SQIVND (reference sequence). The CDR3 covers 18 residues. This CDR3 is CASSIGRGTAVPNYGYTF. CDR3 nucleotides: TGTGCCAGTAGTATAGGGAGGGGGACGGCCGTCCCTAACTATGGCTACACCTTC.

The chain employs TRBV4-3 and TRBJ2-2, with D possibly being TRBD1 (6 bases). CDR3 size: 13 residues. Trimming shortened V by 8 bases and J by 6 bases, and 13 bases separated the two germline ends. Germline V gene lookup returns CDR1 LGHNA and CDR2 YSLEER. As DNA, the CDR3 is TGCGCCAGCCGAAGATCAGGGGCCGGGGAGCTGTTTTTT. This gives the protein CASRRSGAGELFF.

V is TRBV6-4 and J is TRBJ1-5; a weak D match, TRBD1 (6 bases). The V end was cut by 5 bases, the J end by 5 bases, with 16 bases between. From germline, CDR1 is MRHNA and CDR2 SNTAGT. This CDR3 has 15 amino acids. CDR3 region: CASSSTGNLDQPQHF. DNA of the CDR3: TGTGCCAGCAGTTCCACAGGGAACCTGGATCAGCCCCAGCATTTT.

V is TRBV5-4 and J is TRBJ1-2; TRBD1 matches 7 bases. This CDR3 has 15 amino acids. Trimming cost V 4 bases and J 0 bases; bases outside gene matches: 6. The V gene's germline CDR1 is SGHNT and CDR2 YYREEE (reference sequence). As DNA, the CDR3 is TGTGCCAGCAGCCCTAGGACAGGAGCTAACTATGGCTACACCTTC. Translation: CASSPRTGANYGYTF.

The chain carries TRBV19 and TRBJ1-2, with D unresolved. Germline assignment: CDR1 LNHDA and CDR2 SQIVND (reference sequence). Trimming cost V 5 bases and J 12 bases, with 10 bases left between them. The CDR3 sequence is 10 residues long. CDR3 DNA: TGTGCCAGTAGTGGGCTTGAGAACACCTTC. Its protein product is CASSGLENTF.

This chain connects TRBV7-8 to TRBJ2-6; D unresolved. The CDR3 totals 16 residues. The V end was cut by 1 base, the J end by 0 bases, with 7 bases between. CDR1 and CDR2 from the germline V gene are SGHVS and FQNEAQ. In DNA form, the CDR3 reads TGTGCCAGCAGCTTAGTTCCGAGCTCTGGGGCCAACGTCCTGACTTTC. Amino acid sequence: CASSLVPSSGANVLTF.

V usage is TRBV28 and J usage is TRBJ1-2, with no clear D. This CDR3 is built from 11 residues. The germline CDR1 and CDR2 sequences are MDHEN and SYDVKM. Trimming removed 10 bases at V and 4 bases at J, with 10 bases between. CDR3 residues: CANGGPYGYTF. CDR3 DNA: TGTGCCAACGGAGGGCCCTATGGCTACACCTTC.

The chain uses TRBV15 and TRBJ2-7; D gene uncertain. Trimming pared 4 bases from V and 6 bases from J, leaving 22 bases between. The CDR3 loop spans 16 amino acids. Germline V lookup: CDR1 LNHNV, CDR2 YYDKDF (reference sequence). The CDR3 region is CATSTEIGRSATEQYF. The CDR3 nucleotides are TGTGCCACCAGCACAGAGATTGGCAGATCGGCTACCGAGCAGTACTTC.